Listed below are T cell receptor beta chains from one sample, sequenced in a study of T-cell reconstitution after alpha-beta-depleted transplantation in children. TCRdb recomputed calls from the PCR reads with MiXCR, one row per CDR3 protein. The sample records a few hundred thousand distinct CDR3 sequences, 9.7% being singletons. Specimen: PBMCs from the stem cell graft donor, collected from the stem cell graft. These receptor sequences come from a human donor who donated a stem cell graft to a child with SCID. CDR3s include the opening cysteine and the closing phenylalanine or tryptophan. D genes are given only for firm matches. Clone sizes are given selectively: once, few, many, or a class where the clone is expanded.

V gene,J gene,D gene,clone size,CDR3 protein,CDR3 DNA
TRBV12-3/TRBV12-4,TRBJ1-2,TRBD1,many,CASTWTGTGGYTF,TGTGCCAGCACCTGGACAGGGACCGGTGGCTACACCTTC
TRBV20-1,TRBJ2-5,TRBD1,many,CSARPIRTGFVYF,TGCAGTGCTAGACCCATTAGGACAGGCTTCGTGTACTTC
TRBV9,TRBJ1-4,TRBD1,many,CASSPAGTDDEKLFF,TGTGCCAGCAGCCCTGCCGGGACAGATGATGAAAAACTGTTTTTT
TRBV7-9,TRBJ1-1,-,many,CASSLVATDTEAFF,TGTGCCAGCAGCTTAGTGGCCACAGACACTGAAGCTTTCTTT
TRBV20-1,TRBJ2-2,-,many,CSARPAGNTGELFF,TGCAGTGCTAGACCGGCGGGGAACACCGGGGAGCTGTTTTTT
TRBV7-3,TRBJ1-2,-,few,CASGKGHGGYTF,TGTGCCAGCGGAAAAGGACACGGCGGCTACACCTTC
TRBV6-2/TRBV6-3,TRBJ2-5,TRBD1,many,CASSRNRGPLGETQYF,TGTGCCAGCAGTCGGAACAGGGGGCCTTTAGGAGAGACCCAGTACTTC
TRBV7-1,TRBJ2-3,-,-,CASSSGSGGTDTQYF,TGTGCCAGCAGCTCCGGGAGCGGAGGCACAGATACGCAGTATTTT
TRBV7-2,TRBJ1-1,TRBD1,many,CASSPRTGGYSEAFF,TGTGCCAGCAGCCCCCGGACAGGGGGCTATAGTGAAGCTTTCTTT
TRBV7-8,TRBJ2-1,-,many,CASSHDDSKQFF,TGTGCCAGCAGCCATGACGATAGCAAGCAGTTCTTC
TRBV6-5,TRBJ2-7,TRBD1,many,CASSYSRTGVHEQYF,TGTGCCAGCAGTTATTCCCGGACAGGGGTCCACGAGCAGTACTTC
TRBV12-3/TRBV12-4,TRBJ1-1,-,-,CASSFITTGNTEAFF,TGTGCCAGCAGTTTCATTACAACAGGGAACACTGAAGCTTTCTTT
TRBV29-1,TRBJ2-3,-,many,CSVVVPSTDTQYF,TGCAGCGTTGTCGTGCCTAGCACAGATACGCAGTATTTT
TRBV4-3,TRBJ1-1,-,-,CASSQDEGAFF,TGCGCCAGCAGCCAAGATGAGGGGGCTTTCTTT
TRBV25-1,TRBJ2-7,TRBD1,few,CASGQGSYEQYF,TGTGCCAGCGGACAGGGTTCCTACGAGCAGTACTTC
TRBV27,TRBJ1-5,-,many,CASSLTGFGQPQHF,TGTGCCAGCAGTTTAACCGGGTTTGGACAGCCCCAGCATTTT
TRBV11-2,TRBJ1-6,-,many,CASSFQGLGSPLHF,TGTGCCAGCAGCTTTCAGGGGCTGGGGTCACCCCTCCACTTT
TRBV4-3,TRBJ1-2,-,many,CASSQGAEAGVF,TGCGCCAGCAGCCAAGGGGCCGAGGCAGGGGTCTTC
TRBV11-2,TRBJ2-3,-,many,CASSLDLGTDTQYF,TGTGCCAGCAGCTTAGATCTCGGCACAGATACGCAGTATTTT
TRBV2,TRBJ2-1,-,few,CASSDGLGGEEQFF,TGTGCCAGCAGTGACGGCTTGGGCGGGGAGGAGCAGTTCTTC
TRBV9,TRBJ1-1,-,many,CASSVGGATEAFF,TGTGCCAGCAGCGTAGGGGGCGCTACTGAAGCTTTCTTT
TRBV5-1,TRBJ2-7,-,many,CASSIGEVSSYEQYF,TGCGCCAGCAGCATAGGGGAGGTTAGCTCCTACGAGCAGTACTTC
TRBV3-1,TRBJ2-3,TRBD2,many,CASSQVSGGGTDTQYF,TGTGCCAGCAGCCAAGTATCTGGGGGGGGGACAGATACGCAGTATTTT
TRBV6-2/TRBV6-3,TRBJ1-5,TRBD1,many,CASSYSIGTGSFNQPQHF,TGTGCCAGCAGTTACTCGATTGGGACAGGCAGTTTCAATCAGCCCCAGCATTTT
TRBV5-1,TRBJ1-5,-,many,CASSLVSNQPQHF,TGCGCCAGCAGCTTGGTCAGCAATCAGCCCCAGCATTTT
TRBV7-9,TRBJ2-7,-,many,CASSLGQKFHEQYF,TGTGCCAGCAGCTTAGGACAGAAGTTCCACGAGCAGTACTTC
TRBV12-3/TRBV12-4,TRBJ1-5,TRBD1,many,CASSSPGQGLSNQPQHF,TGTGCCAGCAGTTCTCCGGGACAGGGCCTTAGCAATCAGCCCCAGCATTTT
TRBV20-1,TRBJ1-1,TRBD1,many,CSANRGTEAFF,TGCAGTGCGAACAGGGGCACTGAAGCTTTCTTT
TRBV25-1,TRBJ2-2,-,many,CASRRRGDTGELFF,TGTGCCAGCAGGCGAAGGGGGGACACCGGGGAGCTGTTTTTT
TRBV12-3/TRBV12-4,TRBJ1-4,TRBD1,many,CASSSGDRGQAKLFF,TGTGCCAGCAGTTCCGGGGACAGGGGGCAAGCAAAACTGTTTTTT
TRBV12-3/TRBV12-4,TRBJ2-5,-,many,CASRIAAGGETQYF,TGTGCCAGCAGGATCGCCGCCGGAGGGGAGACCCAGTACTTC